The next 22 T cell receptor beta chains were all read from a single sample in a study of breast tumors, draining lymph nodes, adjacent tissues. Samples came from axillary lymph nodes draining the breast cancer. TCRdb re-derived calls from the multiplex PCR reads in MiXCR, one entry per CDR3 protein. The sample lists under 110,000 distinct CDR3 sequences; about 29% were seen once. The source material was axillary lymph node tissue. These receptors were collected from a female donor with breast cancer. Some clones in this sample may be carry-over from other donors' samples.

Details on this clonotype: Its ends do not fully match the called genes, so a read error is possible. J is TRBJ2-1 and V is TRBV2; 11 bases agree with TRBD2. CDR1 and CDR2 from the germline V gene are SNHLY and FYNNEI. This CDR3 contains 15 residues. CDR3 region: CACSEGTSGSNEQLF. The CDR3 nucleotides are TGTGCCTGCAGTGAAGGTACTAGCGGGAGCAATGAGCAGCTCTTC.

Comments on this clonotype: Relative to the germline gene, one junction end is altered; a read error may explain this. The gene calls are TRBV15 and TRBJ2-7, with D perhaps given as TRBD1 or TRBD2 (5 bases each). CDR1 and CDR2 (germline): LNHNV, YYDKDF (reference sequence). This CDR3 contains 14 residues. The CDR3 bases are TGTGCCACCAGCAAAAAGGGACGGTGGGACGAGCAGCACTTC. Translation: CATSKKGRWDEQHF.

A single count supports this clonotype. This chain joins TRBV3-1 and TRBJ1-5; 11 bases line up with TRBD1. V was clipped by 5 bases and J by 6 bases; unmatched bases: 9. The CDR3 sequence is 16 residues long. The germline V gene encodes CDR1 LGHDT and CDR2 YNNKEL (reference sequence). CDR3 coding DNA: TGTGCCAGCAGCGAGACTAGGACAGGGGGCATTCAGCCCCAGCATTTT. This encodes CASSETRTGGIQPQHF.

The rearrangement uses TRBV27 and TRBJ1-1; tentative D call: TRBD1 (6 bases). V lost 7 bases, J lost 1 base, and 13 bases lay in between. Germline CDR1 and CDR2: MNHEY and SMNVEV (reference sequence). CDR3 length equals 14 residues. The CDR3 nucleotides read TGTGCCAGCAATCGCGGACAGACGAACACTGAAGCTTTCTTT. Protein sequence: CASNRGQTNTEAFF.

This clonotype has at least ten counts. The genes are TRBV5-1 and TRBJ2-3, with TRBD2 identical over 12 bases. The CDR3 length is 17 residues. Germline CDR1 SGHRS, CDR2 YFSETQ. J lost 2 bases, V lost 3 bases, and 7 bases had no gene match. This CDR3 reads CASSSEGLAGITDTQYF. As DNA, the CDR3 is TGCGCCAGCAGCTCGGAGGGACTAGCGGGCATCACAGATACGCAGTATTTT.

The J gene is TRBJ1-6, the V gene TRBV7-9; D unresolved. Germline loops: CDR1 SEHNR, CDR2 FQNEAQ (reference sequence). The V and J ends lost 3 bases and 7 bases respectively, with 13 bases between them. CDR3 length: 15 residues. This CDR3 reads CASSLTDLGNSPLHF. The CDR3 DNA follows: TGTGCCAGCAGCTTGACCGACCTCGGGAATTCACCCCTCCACTTT. The full variable domain, with the rest looked up from reference TRBV7-9 and TRBJ1-6, is DTGVSQNPRHKITKRGQNVTFRCDPISEHNRLYWYRQTLGQGPEFLTYFQNEAQLEKSRLLSDRFSAERPKGSFSTLEIQRTEQGDSAMYLCASSLTDLGNSPLHFGNGTRLTVT.

This clonotype was recorded many times. The chain carries TRBV7-9 and TRBJ2-5; a weak D match, TRBD1 (6 bases). V was cut by 5 bases and J by 2 bases, with 12 bases left in between. Germline V lookup: CDR1 SEHNR, CDR2 FQNEAQ (reference sequence). CDR3 length: 14 residues. CDR3 protein: CASSKGGVQETQYF. The CDR3 DNA sequence: TGTGCCAGCAGCAAAGGGGGAGTGCAAGAGACCCAGTACTTC.

The V gene is TRBV6-5, the J gene TRBJ2-5; the D is unclear. The CDR3 is 13 residues long. Germline lookup yields CDR1 MNHEY and CDR2 SVGAGI. Trimming left V 5 bases short and J 5 bases short, with 12 bases between. CDR3 region: CASSGLLGETQYF. The CDR3 DNA sequence: TGTGCCAGCAGTGGCCTCTTGGGGGAGACCCAGTACTTC.

This clonotype occurred many times. This chain joins TRBV5-4 and TRBJ2-7; no clear D gene. Germline V gene data show CDR1 as SGHNT and CDR2 as YYREEE (reference sequence). The CDR3 is 14 amino acids. The V end lost 1 base, the J end lost 5 bases, and 13 bases lay between the germline ends. CDR3 coding DNA: TGTGCCAGCAGCTTGTGGTCTCCGGGCCACGAGCAGTACTTC. This encodes CASSLWSPGHEQYF.

This clonotype has just one count. The V and J genes are TRBV6-2 or TRBV6-3 and TRBJ1-2, with D possibly TRBD1 on 5 matching bases. Germline V gene data show CDR1 as MNHEY and CDR2 as SVGEGT. This CDR3 has 13 amino acids. The germline V and J ends were trimmed by 7 bases and 6 bases, with 15 bases remaining between them. In DNA form, the CDR3 reads TGTGCCAGCACGCACGGGGGATCGAATGGCTACACCTTC. Protein product: CASTHGGSNGYTF.

This clonotype was counted at least ten times. The chain joins TRBV12-3 or TRBV12-4 to TRBJ1-6; D remains ambiguous. Trimming stripped 3 bases from V and 2 bases from J, with 5 bases between. The CDR3 has 14 amino acids. DNA for the CDR3: TGTGCCAGCAGTTTGGGCACCTATAATTCACCCCTCCACTTT. It yields the protein CASSLGTYNSPLHF.

This clonotype occurred many times. The chain uses TRBV19 and TRBJ1-6; D remains ambiguous. CDR3 length equals 13 residues. V shed 5 bases and J shed 9 bases, with 11 bases lying between them. The germline V gene encodes CDR1 LNHDA and CDR2 SQIVND (reference sequence). In DNA form, the CDR3 reads TGTGCCAGTAGTTGGACGTCAAGTTCACCCCTCCACTTT. Residues: CASSWTSSSPLHF.

This clonotype was recorded at least ten times. The CDR3 loop is CASSESGELFF. The CDR3 DNA follows: TGTGCCAGCAGTGAATCCGGGGAGCTGTTTTTT. The V call is TRBV25-1, the J call TRBJ2-2; D gene unclear. The CDR3 extends over 11 amino acids. The germline gives CDR1 MGHDK, CDR2 SYGVNS. V lost 1 base and J lost 6, with 0 bases in between.

This clonotype occurred many times. This chain connects TRBV19 to TRBJ1-2, with 9 bases aligning to TRBD1. V trimming: 6 bases; J trimming: 4 bases; junction bases outside the gene matches: 9. The CDR3 sequence is 15 residues long. The germline CDR1 and CDR2 sequences are LNHDA and SQIVND (reference sequence). CDR3 sequence: CASSQGTGFFYGYTF. CDR3 DNA: TGTGCCAGTAGCCAAGGGACAGGGTTCTTCTATGGCTACACCTTC.

This clonotype was recorded at least ten times. Relative to the germline gene, one junction end is altered; a read error may explain this. This chain links TRBV9 with TRBJ2-5, with a possible D match to TRBD2 (5 bases). From germline, CDR1 is SGDLS and CDR2 YYNGEE. The length of the CDR3 is 14 residues. CDR3 sequence reads: CASSVTLVGETQSF. The CDR3 DNA sequence: TGTGCCAGCAGCGTAACACTAGTCGGGGAGACCCAGTCCTTC.

The chain employs TRBV6-6 and TRBJ1-2; 7 positions match TRBD1. V gave up 0 bases and J gave up 8 bases; unmatched junction bases: 3. This CDR3 has 13 residues. Germline V gene data show CDR1 as MNHNY and CDR2 as SVGAGI (reference sequence). CDR3 sequence: CASSYSPGQGYTF. The CDR3 nucleotides are TGTGCCAGCAGTTACTCTCCGGGACAGGGCTACACCTTC.

This clonotype was recorded many times. The junction shows a germline mismatch at one end, possibly a read error. V is TRBV9 and J is TRBJ1-2; TRBD1 might be the D (5 bases). The CDR3 runs to 15 residues. The V gene's germline CDR1 is SGDLS and CDR2 YYNGEE. The CDR3 is CSNRDGPLANYGSTF. The CDR3 DNA is TGTTCCAACCGGGACGGTCCCTTAGCTAACTATGGCTCCACCTTC.

This clonotype was detected many times. The V and J genes are TRBV4-2 and TRBJ2-7; 13 positions agree with TRBD2. Germline values: CDR1 LGHNA, CDR2 YNFKEQ. This CDR3 has 17 residues. V gave up 3 bases and J gave up 0 bases; unmatched junction bases: 5. Written as DNA, the CDR3 is TGTGCCAGCAGCCACCCGACTAGCGGGGGGAGCTCCTACGAGCAGTACTTC. It yields the protein CASSHPTSGGSSYEQYF.

The chain links TRBV29-1 to TRBJ1-5; tentative D call: TRBD1 (6 bases). Germline-derived CDR1 and CDR2 are SQVTM and ANQGSEA. The CDR3 consists of 13 residues. The V end was cut by 6 bases, the J end by 7 bases, with 16 bases between. The CDR3 is CSVVGGPWQPQHF. The DNA of the CDR3 is TGCAGCGTCGTCGGGGGGCCATGGCAGCCCCAGCATTTT.

This clonotype was detected many times. This chain joins TRBV7-3 and TRBJ2-1, with 9 positions matching TRBD2. The germline V gene encodes CDR1 SGHTA and CDR2 FQGTGA. V lost 0 bases, J lost 5 bases, and 8 bases stayed unmatched. The CDR3 loop spans 17 amino acids. The CDR3 DNA sequence: TGTGCCAGCAGCTTAACAGCCATAGCGGGGGCCAACAATGAGCAGTTCTTC. Protein: CASSLTAIAGANNEQFF.

Notes on this clonotype: Just one base apart from a much larger clone, this may be a read error. The chain couples TRBV20-1 to TRBJ2-1; 9 bases agree with TRBD2. Per germline, CDR1 DFQATT and CDR2 SNEGSKA (reference sequence). The J segment lost 9 bases and the V segment lost 0 bases, leaving 6 bases of the junction unmatched. This CDR3 has 14 amino acids. The CDR3 sequence is CSARDSGSSTEQFF. CDR3 sequence (DNA): TGCAGTGCTAGAGATAGCGGGAGCAGCACTGAGCAGTTCTTC.

Points on this clonotype: At one boundary the junction diverges from the germline segment, which might be a read error. The chain has TRBV11-3 and TRBJ2-1; the D call may be TRBD1 or TRBD2 (5 bases each). This CDR3 comprises 13 residues. CDR1 SGHNT and CDR2 YENEEA come from the germline V gene. CDR3 sequence: CASSLGVYTEQFF. The CDR3 nucleotides are TGTGCCAGCAGCTTGGGGGTGTACACTGAGCAGTTCTTC.